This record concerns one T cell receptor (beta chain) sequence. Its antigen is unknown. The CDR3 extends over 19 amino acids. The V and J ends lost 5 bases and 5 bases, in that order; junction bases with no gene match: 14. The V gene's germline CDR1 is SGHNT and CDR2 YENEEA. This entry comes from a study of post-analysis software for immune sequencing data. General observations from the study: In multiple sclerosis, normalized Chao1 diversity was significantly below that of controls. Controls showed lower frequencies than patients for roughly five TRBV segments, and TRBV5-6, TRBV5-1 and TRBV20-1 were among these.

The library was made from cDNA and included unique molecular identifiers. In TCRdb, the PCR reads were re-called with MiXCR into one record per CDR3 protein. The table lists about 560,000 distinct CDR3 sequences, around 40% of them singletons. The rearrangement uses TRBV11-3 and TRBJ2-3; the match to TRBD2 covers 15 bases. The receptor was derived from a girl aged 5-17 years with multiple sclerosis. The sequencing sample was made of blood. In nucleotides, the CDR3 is TGTGCCAGCAGCGTCCGCGGACTAGCGGGAGGGCTTACAAGAGATACGCAGTATTTT. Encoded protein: CASSVRGLAGGLTRDTQYF.